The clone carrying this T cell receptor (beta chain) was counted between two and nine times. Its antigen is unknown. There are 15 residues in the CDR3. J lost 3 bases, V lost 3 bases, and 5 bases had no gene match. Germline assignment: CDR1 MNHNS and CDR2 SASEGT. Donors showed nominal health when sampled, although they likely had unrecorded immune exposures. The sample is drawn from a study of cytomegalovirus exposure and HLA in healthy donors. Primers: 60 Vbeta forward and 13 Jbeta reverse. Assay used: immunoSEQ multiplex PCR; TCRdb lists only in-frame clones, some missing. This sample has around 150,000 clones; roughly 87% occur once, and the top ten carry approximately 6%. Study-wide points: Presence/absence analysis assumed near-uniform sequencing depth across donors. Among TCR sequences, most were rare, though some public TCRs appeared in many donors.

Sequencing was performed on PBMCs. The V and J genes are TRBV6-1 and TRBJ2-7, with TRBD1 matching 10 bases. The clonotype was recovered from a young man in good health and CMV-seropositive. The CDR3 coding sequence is TGTGCCAGCAGTGAGAGTGGACAGGGGGACTACGAGCAGTACTTC. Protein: CASSESGQGDYEQYF.